Below are 22 T cell receptor beta chains sequenced from a single sample in a study of post-analysis software for immune sequencing data. Study-wide points: Patients used about 5 TRBV segments, including TRBV5-6, TRBV5-1 and TRBV20-1, more often than controls.

Every TCR beta cDNA library bore unique molecular identifiers. TCRdb used MiXCR to reprocess the PCR reads, holding one entry per CDR3 protein. The table lists about 500,000 distinct CDR3 sequences, less than 45% of them singletons. Their specific antigens are unknown. The sequencing sample was made of blood. These receptors all stem from a girl aged 5-17 years with multiple sclerosis.

This clonotype was observed once. V gene TRBV6-5 combines with J gene TRBJ2-5; D gene uncertain. Germline values: CDR1 MNHEY, CDR2 SVGAGI. The ends were cut back, 4 bases at V and 3 bases at J, with 15 bases in the middle. CDR3 length: 15 amino acids. CDR3 DNA: TGTGCCAGCAGTTTAGCCAGCGAACCCAAAGAGACCCAGTACTTC. Translating it yields CASSLASEPKETQYF.

V usage is TRBV7-6 and J usage is TRBJ2-1; TRBD2 matches at 10 bases. Germline V gene data show CDR1 as SGHVS and CDR2 as FNYEAQ. This CDR3 region has 16 residues. With 11 bases clipped from V and 8 bases from J, the junction kept 18 bases outside the gene matches. CDR3 sequence reads: CAVTVGLAVPSDEQFF. The CDR3 DNA sequence: TGTGCCGTAACAGTAGGACTAGCGGTCCCCTCAGATGAGCAGTTCTTC.

V is TRBV20-1 and J is TRBJ2-1, with D perhaps matching TRBD2 (6 bases). Trimming pared 0 bases from V and 8 bases from J, leaving 17 bases between. The CDR3 is 15 residues long. The germline CDR1 and CDR2 sequences are DFQATT and SNEGSKA (reference sequence). The CDR3, as DNA: TGCAGTGCTAGAGATCTGCGGGAAGTGGGACATGAGCAGTTCTTC. It codes for CSARDLREVGHEQFF.

J is TRBJ2-1 and V is TRBV14; D gene unclear. CDR3 length: 16 amino acids. The V end was cut by 0 bases, the J end by 2 bases, with 11 bases between. CDR1 and CDR2 from the germline V gene are SGHDN and FVKESK. The CDR3 DNA reads as TGTGCCAGCAGCCAAGATTGGTTAGTCCCCTACAATGAGCAGTTCTTC. Translation: CASSQDWLVPYNEQFF.

The J gene is TRBJ2-1, the V gene TRBV6-4; possibly TRBD2 for D (6 bases). The better agreement between TRBJ2-7 and the DNA end casts doubt on the J call. The CDR3 runs 15 residues. Germline V CDR1 and CDR2: MRHNA, SNTAGT. This CDR3 is CASSPQGDSYNEQYF. The CDR3, as DNA: TGTGCCAGCAGTCCCCAAGGGGACTCCTACAATGAGCAGTACTTC.

This clonotype was detected only a few times. The chain couples TRBV30 to TRBJ2-3; D is undetermined. CDR3 size: 16 residues. Per the germline V gene, CDR1 is GTSNPN and CDR2 is SVGIG (reference sequence). Trimming stripped 0 bases from V and 4 bases from J, with 17 bases between. The CDR3 is CAWSVLAPASADTQYF. The CDR3 bases are TGTGCCTGGAGTGTACTGGCCCCGGCGTCGGCAGATACGCAGTATTTT. Variable domain in full (rest from reference TRBV30 and TRBJ2-3): SQTIHQWPATLVQPVGSPLSLECTVEGTSNPNLYWYRQAAGRGLQLLFYSVGIGQISSEVPQNLSASRPQDRQFILSSKKLLLSDSGFYLCAWSVLAPASADTQYFGPGTRLTVL.

The gene calls are TRBV14 and TRBJ1-2, with TRBD1 matching 9 bases. Losses at the gene ends were 6 bases for V and 5 bases for J; bases not matched to a gene: 13. Looked up from germline, CDR1 is SGHDN and CDR2 is FVKESK. This CDR3 comprises 16 residues. The CDR3 DNA follows: TGTGCCAGCAGTTCTTCTCCTAGGACAGGGGCTTATGGCTACACCTTC. Encoded protein: CASSSSPRTGAYGYTF.

V is TRBV7-8 and J is TRBJ2-1; D unresolved. The CDR3 consists of 12 residues. The V end lost 0 bases, the J end lost 9 bases, and 6 bases lay between the germline ends. The germline gives CDR1 SGHVS, CDR2 FQNEAQ. In DNA form, the CDR3 reads TGTGCCAGCAGCTTAGCTTTTATTGAGCAGTTCTTC. It yields the protein CASSLAFIEQFF.

This clonotype was seen only a few times. The chain links TRBV7-9 to TRBJ2-4, with TRBD1 as a possible D gene (7 bases). The length of the CDR3 is 14 residues. Per the germline V gene, CDR1 is SEHNR and CDR2 is FQNEAQ (reference sequence). The V end was cut by 5 bases, the J end by 3 bases, with 11 bases between. The CDR3 region has the DNA TGTGCCAGCAGCCGACAGGGAGGCAAAAACATTCAGTACTTC. Residues: CASSRQGGKNIQYF. Based on the CDR3 plus reference TRBV7-9 and TRBJ2-4, the full variable domain is DTGVSQNPRHKITKRGQNVTFRCDPISEHNRLYWYRQTLGQGPEFLTYFQNEAQLEKSRLLSDRFSAERPKGSFSTLEIQRTEQGDSAMYLCASSRQGGKNIQYFGAGTRLSVL.

The CDR3 protein is CASSQGQQQETQYF. The CDR3 bases are TGCGCCAGCAGCCAGGGACAGCAACAAGAGACCCAGTACTTC. This chain connects TRBV5-1 to TRBJ2-5; 7 bases line up with TRBD1. The J segment lost 2 bases and the V segment lost 4 bases, leaving 5 bases of the junction unmatched. The germline V gene encodes CDR1 SGHRS and CDR2 YFSETQ. There are 14 residues in the CDR3.

This clonotype was counted a few times. CDR3 protein: CASSPRRNSKEDYEQYF. CDR3 coding DNA: TGTGCCAGCTCACCACGGAGGAACAGCAAGGAAGATTACGAGCAGTACTTC. The chain employs TRBV18 and TRBJ2-7; D perhaps matches TRBD2 (5 bases). From germline, CDR1 is KGHSH and CDR2 LQKENI. The CDR3 runs to 17 residues. Trimming took off 1 base at V and 4 bases at J, with 20 bases between the two ends.

The V and J genes are TRBV27 and TRBJ1-2; D is possibly TRBD1 (5 bases). The length of the CDR3 is 17 residues. V lost 1 base and J 3 bases, leaving 18 bases between the germline ends. Germline values: CDR1 MNHEY, CDR2 SMNVEV (reference sequence). The CDR3 loop reads CASSLWGEGIADYGYTF. The CDR3 DNA reads as TGTGCCAGCAGTTTATGGGGCGAGGGGATTGCGGACTATGGCTACACCTTC.

The V call is TRBV20-1, the J call TRBJ2-4; D remains unclear. The end of the DNA fits TRBJ2-7 better, so the J call may be wrong. This CDR3 region has 14 residues. Germline loops: CDR1 DFQATT, CDR2 SNEGSKA (reference sequence). The CDR3, as DNA: TGCAGTGCTAGAGTACCAGCCCAATCCTACGAGCAGTACTTC. This codes for CSARVPAQSYEQYF.

This clonotype was seen only a few times. This chain connects TRBV12-3 or TRBV12-4 to TRBJ1-5; D is undetermined. V lost 3 bases, J lost 0 bases, and 6 bases lay in between. This CDR3 spans 14 amino acids. The chain's CDR3 is CASSFGVSNQPQHF. CDR3 nucleotide sequence: TGTGCCAGCAGTTTCGGCGTTAGCAATCAGCCCCAGCATTTT.

This clonotype appeared a few times. The V and J genes are TRBV6-2 or TRBV6-3 and TRBJ2-4; 10 bases are a match to TRBD2. This CDR3 is 13 amino acids long. The V gene's germline CDR1 is MNHEY and CDR2 SVGEGT. V shed 6 bases and J 6 bases; nucleotides not matched to a gene: 2. Here the CDR3 DNA reads TGTGCCAGCAGAATAGCGGGAGGAAACATTCAGTACTTC. Its translation: CASRIAGGNIQYF.

This clonotype showed up just a few times. CDR3 region: CASSQLDASSGYTF. DNA for the CDR3: TGCGCCAGCAGCCAATTGGACGCCTCGAGTGGCTACACCTTC. The rearrangement links TRBV4-1 to TRBJ1-2; D is ambiguous. This CDR3 is built from 14 residues. The germline gives CDR1 MGHRA, CDR2 YSYEKL. Trimming removed 2 bases from V and 7 bases from J, with 14 bases in between.

This clonotype was picked up a small number of times. This chain uses TRBV5-1 with TRBJ2-7; 7 bases map to TRBD1. This CDR3 is 14 amino acids long. CDR1 is SGHRS, CDR2 YFSETQ, per germline. The trim removed 3 bases at V and 2 bases at J, leaving 5 bases unmatched. The DNA of the CDR3 is TGCGCCAGCAGCTACGTAGGGACAGCCTACGAGCAGTACTTC. Its translation: CASSYVGTAYEQYF.

This clonotype was picked up one time. At one boundary the junction diverges from the germline segment, which might be a read error. The J gene is TRBJ2-5, the V gene TRBV3-1; 7 nucleotides match TRBD1. The CDR3 loop spans 13 amino acids. Germline CDR1 LGHDT, CDR2 YNNKEL (reference sequence). The CDR3 here is CVSSRQGSETQYF. CDR3 nucleotide sequence: TGTGTCAGCAGCCGACAGGGTTCGGAGACCCAGTACTTC.

This clonotype was observed many times. The V call is TRBV27, the J call TRBJ2-1; 10 nucleotides line up with TRBD2. The CDR3 contains 16 residues. Trimming took 8 bases from V and 0 from J; bases not matched to a gene: 7. Germline loops: CDR1 MNHEY, CDR2 SMNVEV (reference sequence). CDR3: CASASGSGPSYNEQFF. DNA of the CDR3: TGTGCCAGCGCTAGCGGGAGTGGTCCCTCCTACAATGAGCAGTTCTTC.

In its sample, this clonotype was seen a few times. This chain joins TRBV5-1 and TRBJ2-2, with D tentatively TRBD1 (6 bases). The CDR3 consists of 15 residues. V was shortened by 4 bases and J by 4 bases, with 14 bases between the two germline ends. The germline V gene has CDR1 SGHRS and CDR2 YFSETQ. CDR3 nucleotide sequence: TGCGCCAGCAGCGTTACAGGGCTTAGCACCGGGGAGCTGTTTTTT. Amino acids: CASSVTGLSTGELFF. Using reference TRBV5-1 and TRBJ2-2 for the parts outside the CDR3, the full variable domain is KAGVTQTPRYLIKTRGQQVTLSCSPISGHRSVSWYQQTPGQGLQFLFEYFSETQRNKGNFPGRFSGRQFSNSRSEMNVSTLELGDSALYLCASSVTGLSTGELFFGEGSRLTVL.

CDR3 nucleotide sequence: TGCAGTGCTAGAGATTCGCGGGACAGGTCCTACAATGAGCAGTTCTTC. Its protein is CSARDSRDRSYNEQFF. The chain carries TRBV20-1 and TRBJ2-1, with TRBD1 matching 8 bases. V trimming: 0 bases; J trimming: 1 base; junction bases outside the gene matches: 5. Germline CDR1 reads DFQATT; CDR2 reads SNEGSKA (reference sequence). The CDR3 sequence is 16 residues long.

The chain employs TRBV28 and TRBJ2-5; tentatively, D is TRBD1 or TRBD2 (5 bases each). Germline CDR1 and CDR2: MDHEN and SYDVKM. With 4 bases removed from V and 2 bases from J, the gap between germline ends came to 14 bases. The CDR3 covers 15 residues. For the CDR3, the DNA is TGTGCCAGCAGTTCGAATGGGGGACCACAAGAGACCCAGTACTTC. It encodes CASSSNGGPQETQYF. The full variable domain, its missing parts supplied by reference TRBV28 and TRBJ2-5, is DVKVTQSSRYLVKRTGEKVFLECVQDMDHENMFWYRQDPGLGLRLIYFSYDVKMKEKGDIPEGYSVSREKKERFSLILESASTNQTSMYLCASSSNGGPQETQYFGPGTRLLVL.